The 10 T cell receptor beta chains below were found in one sample sequenced in a study of T cell responses to AZD1222 COVID-19 vaccine. Repertoires were generated with immunoSEQ multiplex PCR, while TCRdb's copy carries only in-frame clones and drops some. The table shows approximately 100,000 clones, with about 88% occurring only once. Sequences were derived from peripheral blood, sampled on day 0 of AZD1222 vaccination. The receptors come from an adult in good health.

V and J are TRBV5-1 and TRBJ1-1; possible D gene TRBD1, 6 bases. The V and J ends lost 3 bases and 0 bases respectively, with 12 bases between them. Germline V gene lookup returns CDR1 SGHRS and CDR2 YFSETQ. The CDR3 extends over 15 amino acids. The CDR3: CASSWQQGMNTEAFF. In DNA form, the CDR3 reads TGCGCCAGCAGCTGGCAACAGGGAATGAACACTGAAGCTTTCTTT. The full variable domain, completed using reference TRBV5-1 and TRBJ1-1, is KAGVTQTPRYLIKTRGQQVTLSCSPISGHRSVSWYQQTPGQGLQFLFEYFSETQRNKGNFPGRFSGRQFSNSRSEMNVSTLELGDSALYLCASSWQQGMNTEAFFGQGTRLTVV.

The chain carries TRBV20-1 and TRBJ1-5, with a weak D call TRBD1 (5 bases). The V end lost 6 bases, the J end lost 9 bases, and 15 bases lay between the germline ends. CDR1 and CDR2 from the germline V gene are DFQATT and SNEGSKA (reference sequence). CDR3 length: 12 residues. CDR3 in DNA: TGCAGTGCCAGTTCCCGCGGGGGGCCCCAGCATTTT. Amino acid sequence: CSASSRGGPQHF.

The CDR3: CASSLEFSYGYTF. CDR3 DNA sequence: TGTGCCAGCAGTTTAGAGTTTAGCTATGGCTACACCTTC. The chain carries TRBV12-3 or TRBV12-4 and TRBJ1-2; no clear D gene. V lost 1 base and J 4 bases, leaving 7 bases between the germline ends. CDR3 length equals 13 residues.

This chain joins TRBV7-2 and TRBJ2-5, with D uncertain. V lost 3 bases, J lost 4 bases, and 12 bases lay in between. The CDR3 length is 14 residues. The germline V gene encodes CDR1 SGHTA and CDR2 FQGNSA. CDR3 nucleotides: TGTGCCAGCAGCTTTGGTGGTGACGGAGAGACCCAGTACTTC. As protein: CASSFGGDGETQYF. The whole variable domain, filled in from reference TRBV7-2 and TRBJ2-5, reads GAGVSQSPSNKVTEKGKDVELRCDPISGHTALYWYRQSLGQGLEFLIYFQGNSAPDKSGLPSDRFSAERTGGSVSTLTIQRTQQEDSAVYLCASSFGGDGETQYFGPGTRLLVL.

The rearrangement links TRBV12-5 to TRBJ1-2; TRBD1 matches 7 bases. Trimming cost V 7 bases and J 7 bases; bases outside gene matches: 9. Germline V gene data show CDR1 as LGHNT and CDR2 as FRNRAP. This CDR3 has 13 amino acids. The chain's CDR3 is CASAAIQGTGYTF. The CDR3 bases are TGTGCTAGTGCCGCAATACAGGGGACTGGCTACACCTTC.

This sequence joins TRBV7-3 and TRBJ2-7; 11 bases fit TRBD2. The V and J ends lost 5 bases and 5 bases, in that order; junction bases with no gene match: 8. This CDR3 contains 15 residues. Looked up from germline, CDR1 is SGHTA and CDR2 is FQGTGA. The CDR3 DNA follows: TGTGCCAGCAGCCGTGTAGCGGGAGGGCCAAACGAGCAGTACTTC. It codes for CASSRVAGGPNEQYF.

The V call is TRBV11-3, the J call TRBJ2-6; D tentatively reads TRBD1 or TRBD2 (5 bases each). The V end lost 5 bases, the J end lost 0 bases, and 17 bases lay between the germline ends. The CDR3 is 18 amino acids. Germline lookup yields CDR1 SGHNT and CDR2 YENEEA. The CDR3: CASSPRGATGSGANVLTF. In DNA form, the CDR3 reads TGTGCCAGCAGCCCGAGAGGGGCTACCGGCTCTGGGGCCAACGTCCTGACTTTC.

The rearrangement links TRBV12-3 or TRBV12-4 to TRBJ1-1, with 7 bases fitting TRBD1. This CDR3 is built from 13 residues. J gave up 1 base and V 5 bases, and 1 base lay outside the gene matches. The CDR3 sequence is CASSNRGNTEAFF. CDR3 sequence (DNA): TGTGCCAGCAGTAACAGGGGGAACACTGAAGCTTTCTTT.

This rearrangement joins TRBV10-1 to TRBJ2-3; TRBD2 agrees at 8 bases. V shed 4 bases and J 3 bases; nucleotides not matched to a gene: 6. The CDR3 runs to 15 residues. CDR1 and CDR2 (germline): WNHNN, SYGVQD (reference sequence). CDR3 region: CASSAAGGLTDTQYF. The CDR3 DNA follows: TGCGCCAGCAGTGCGGCGGGAGGACTTACAGATACGCAGTATTTT.

The genes are TRBV9 and TRBJ1-2; the D gene is possibly TRBD1 (5 bases). Trimming shortened V by 2 bases and J by 5 bases, and 13 bases separated the two germline ends. The CDR3 has 14 amino acids. Germline V gene data show CDR1 as SGDLS and CDR2 as YYNGEE. The CDR3 DNA is TGTGCCAGCAGCGTTTGGGGGGTAGGGTATGGCTACACCTTC. This sequence encodes CASSVWGVGYGYTF.